This TCR beta chain was sequenced for a study of human T cells and chemical hapten exposure. Study-level information: Investigators sensitized around 2 cm by around 2 cm of upper inner arm skin with 2% DPC. General study results and limits: Positively correlated with patch test score were the counts of PT1 expanded TCRs. After DPC sensitization, TCRs above 1 in 1000 frequency showed no change.

In its sample, this clonotype was seen a few times. Its antigen is undetermined. The time point is: patch test 1, 2 weeks after DPC sensitization. Documented treatment: therapeutic diphenylcyclopropenone sensitization with weekly scalp DPC. In the authors' methods: A typical sample had 95,000 to 100,000 TCRs, with about 23,224 to 750,000 overall. Each CDR3 protein is one row after TCRdb ran MiXCR on the RACE reads. Clone size and V and J calls follow TCRdb, not the original study. The sample yields under 130,000 distinct CDR3 sequences, about 10% seen once. The CDR3 is 15 amino acids. V lost 5 bases and J 0 bases, leaving 12 bases between the germline ends. CDR1 is SGHNT and CDR2 is YYREEE in the germline V gene (reference sequence).

This chain connects TRBV5-4 to TRBJ2-1, with a possible D match to TRBD1 (5 bases). The receptor was derived from a woman between 35 and 50 years old with alopecia areata. Some clones in this sample may be carry-over from other donors' samples. The source was whole blood, collected in connection with sensitization to the hapten diphenylcyclopropenone (DPC). The CDR3 DNA follows: TGTGCCAGCAGTCCCACAGGCAACTCCTACAATGAGCAGTTCTTC. Its protein product is CASSPTGNSYNEQFF.